Below, one T cell receptor beta chain is given with its context. These data originate in a study of control samples from healthy donors and cancer patients. Germline lookup yields CDR1 LNHDA and CDR2 SQIVND (reference sequence). Trimming removed 5 bases from V and 2 bases from J, with 9 bases in between. There are 14 residues in the CDR3. Some clones are missing from TCRdb's copy, which holds only in-frame ones; the method was immunoSEQ multiplex PCR. Of approximately 150,000 clones in the sample, approximately 90% were seen once. The receptor was derived from a young woman in good health. This chain uses TRBV19 with TRBJ2-2, with D possibly called TRBD1 or TRBD2 (5 bases each). Sequencing was done on a sample of blood. The CDR3 reads CASSSGPNTGELFF. In DNA form, the CDR3 reads TGTGCCAGTAGTTCGGGGCCAAACACCGGGGAGCTGTTTTTT.